What follows are 5 T cell receptor beta chains derived from one specimen sequenced in a study of OX40 agonist ivuxolimab in advanced cancers. Clones were sequenced by immunoSEQ multiplex PCR, and TCRdb holds only the in-frame ones, with some missing. The sample has approximately 70,000 clones; around 82% are singletons. The material sequenced was CD4+ or CD8+ T cells sorted from blood, taken in a trial of the OX40 agonist ivuxolimab. The source is an adult with an advanced solid tumor such as melanoma, head and neck, liver or kidney cancer.

This clone appeared a single time. The V call is TRBV12-2, the J call TRBJ2-7. TRBV12-2 is deemed a pseudogene. The length of the CDR3 is 9 residues. CDR3 sequence reads: CASRLGQYF. DNA for the CDR3: TGTGCAAGTCGCTTAGGGCAGTACTTC.

The CDR3 loop is CASSWGQSGNTIYF. CDR3 coding DNA: TGTGCCAGCAGCTGGGGACAGTCTGGAAACACCATATATTTT. This chain uses TRBV6-6 with TRBJ1-3; TRBD1 matches 7 bases. The length of the CDR3 is 14 residues. CDR1 is MNHNY and CDR2 is SVGAGI in the germline V gene (reference sequence). V was pared by 6 bases and J by 1 base, with 3 bases of the junction left unmatched.

The chain is built from TRBV4-2 and TRBJ1-2; 11 nucleotides agree with TRBD1. The length of the CDR3 is 17 residues. Losses at the gene ends were 1 base for V and 0 bases for J; bases not matched to a gene: 4. Germline values: CDR1 LGHNA, CDR2 YNFKEQ. The CDR3 bases are TGTGCCAGCAGCCAAGTAGGGGGACAGGGGGCTAACTATGGCTACACCTTC. This encodes CASSQVGGQGANYGYTF.

This chain's CDR3 is CASSLAYGGSYEQYF. DNA of the CDR3: TGTGCCAGCAGCTTAGCGTACGGGGGTTCCTACGAGCAGTACTTC. The chain has TRBV7-8 and TRBJ2-7; D perhaps matches TRBD2 (6 bases). The CDR3 has 15 residues. Trimming removed 0 bases from V and 1 base from J, with 10 bases in between. Germline CDR1 SGHVS, CDR2 FQNEAQ. Full variable domain (rest looked up from reference TRBV7-8 and TRBJ2-7): GAGVSQSPRYKVAKRGQDVALRCDPISGHVSLFWYQQALGQGPEFLTYFQNEAQLDKSGLPSDRFFAERPEGSVSTLKIQRTQQEDSAVYLCASSLAYGGSYEQYFGPGTRLTVT.

This clone occurred once. This chain uses TRBV27 with TRBJ2-1; D is ambiguous. The V end was cut by 6 bases, the J end by 8 bases, with 14 bases between. The CDR3 contains 13 residues. Germline-derived CDR1 and CDR2 are MNHEY and SMNVEV (reference sequence). CDR3: CASSLGNGDEQFF. For the CDR3, the DNA is TGTGCCAGCAGCTTGGGGAATGGCGATGAGCAGTTCTTC.